One T cell receptor beta chain is described in this entry. Its antigen remains unidentified. The data originate from a study of cytomegalovirus exposure and HLA in healthy donors. The study, taken as a whole, reports: Trimming of TCR beta V- and J-genes showed a link, identified in a later analysis, to a missense DCLRE1C variant.

PCR amplification relied on 60 Vbeta primers (plus 13 Jbeta primers). The protocol was immunoSEQ multiplex PCR, while the TCRdb copy is restricted to in-frame clones and leaves out a portion. Here the sample spans around 130,000 clones, about 70% being singletons. V was pared by 0 bases and J by 2 bases, with 12 bases between. The CDR3 runs to 16 residues. Germline lookup yields CDR1 SGDLS and CDR2 YYNGEE. Material for sequencing was PBMCs. The genes are TRBV9 and TRBJ2-1, with a tentative D call TRBD2 (5 bases). This TCR was sampled from a middle-aged woman in good health and CMV-seropositive. Here the CDR3 DNA reads TGTGCCAGCAGCGTAGGTGGGAGTCAAACCTACAATGAGCAGTTCTTC. Its protein is CASSVGGSQTYNEQFF.